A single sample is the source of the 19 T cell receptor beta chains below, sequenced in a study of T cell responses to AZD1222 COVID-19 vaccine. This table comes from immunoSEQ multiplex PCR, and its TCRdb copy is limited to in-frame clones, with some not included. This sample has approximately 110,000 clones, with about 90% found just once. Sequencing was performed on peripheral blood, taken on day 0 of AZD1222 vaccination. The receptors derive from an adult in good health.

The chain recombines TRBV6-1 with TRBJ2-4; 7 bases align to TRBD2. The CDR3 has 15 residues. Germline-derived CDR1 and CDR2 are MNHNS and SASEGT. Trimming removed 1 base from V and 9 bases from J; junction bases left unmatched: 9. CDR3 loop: CASSEGAGGSVIQYF. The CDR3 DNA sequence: TGTGCCAGCAGTGAAGGGGCAGGCGGGAGTGTCATTCAGTACTTC.

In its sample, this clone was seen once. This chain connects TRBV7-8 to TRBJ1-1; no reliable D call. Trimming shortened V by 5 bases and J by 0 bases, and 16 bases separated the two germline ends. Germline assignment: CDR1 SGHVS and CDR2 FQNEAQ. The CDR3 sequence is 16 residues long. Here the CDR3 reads CASSLRDDPMNTEAFF. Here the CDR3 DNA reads TGTGCCAGCAGCCTTAGAGACGATCCTATGAACACTGAAGCTTTCTTT.

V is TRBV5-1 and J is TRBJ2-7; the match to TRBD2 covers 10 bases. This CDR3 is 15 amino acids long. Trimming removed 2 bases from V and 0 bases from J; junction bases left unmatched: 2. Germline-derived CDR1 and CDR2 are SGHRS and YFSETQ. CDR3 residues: CASSFIAGGSYEQYF. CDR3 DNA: TGCGCCAGCAGCTTTATAGCGGGGGGCTCCTACGAGCAGTACTTC.

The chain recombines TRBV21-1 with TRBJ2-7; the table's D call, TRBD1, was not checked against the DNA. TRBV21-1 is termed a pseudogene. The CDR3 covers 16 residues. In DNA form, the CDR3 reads TGTGCCAGCACCAAACGTCCGGGACACCTCCCCTACGAGCAGTACTTC. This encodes CASTKRPGHLPYEQYF.

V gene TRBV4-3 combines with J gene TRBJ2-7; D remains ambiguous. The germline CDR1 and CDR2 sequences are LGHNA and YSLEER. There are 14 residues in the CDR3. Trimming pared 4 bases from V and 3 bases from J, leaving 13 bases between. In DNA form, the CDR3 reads TGCGCCAGCAGCCCTCAAAGGTCCAACTACGAGCAGTACTTC. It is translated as CASSPQRSNYEQYF.

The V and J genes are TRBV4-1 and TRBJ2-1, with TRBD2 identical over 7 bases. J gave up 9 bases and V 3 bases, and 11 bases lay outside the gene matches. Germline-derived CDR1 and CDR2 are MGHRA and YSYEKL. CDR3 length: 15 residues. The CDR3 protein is CASSHPQTSRTEQFF. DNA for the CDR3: TGCGCCAGCAGCCACCCTCAGACTAGCCGAACTGAGCAGTTCTTC.

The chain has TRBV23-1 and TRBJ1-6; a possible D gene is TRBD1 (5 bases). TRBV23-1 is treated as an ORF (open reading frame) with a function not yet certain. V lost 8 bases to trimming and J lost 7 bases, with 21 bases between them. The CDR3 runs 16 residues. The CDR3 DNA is TGCGCCAGCCCAACTGGGGCGAGGGCTTGGAATTCACCCCTCCACTTT. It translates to CASPTGARAWNSPLHF.

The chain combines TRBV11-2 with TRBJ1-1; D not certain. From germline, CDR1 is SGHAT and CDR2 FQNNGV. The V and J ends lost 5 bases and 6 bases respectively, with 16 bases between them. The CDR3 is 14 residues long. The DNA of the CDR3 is TGTGCCAGCAGCGGGGATTTTAGGGTAGCTGAAGCTTTCTTT. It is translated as CASSGDFRVAEAFF.

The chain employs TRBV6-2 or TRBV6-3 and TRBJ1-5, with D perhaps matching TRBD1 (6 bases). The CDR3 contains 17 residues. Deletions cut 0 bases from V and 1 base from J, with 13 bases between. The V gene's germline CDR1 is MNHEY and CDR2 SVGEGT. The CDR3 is CASSYSIPQGSNQPQHF. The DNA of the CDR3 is TGTGCCAGCAGTTACTCGATCCCGCAGGGGAGCAATCAGCCCCAGCATTTT.

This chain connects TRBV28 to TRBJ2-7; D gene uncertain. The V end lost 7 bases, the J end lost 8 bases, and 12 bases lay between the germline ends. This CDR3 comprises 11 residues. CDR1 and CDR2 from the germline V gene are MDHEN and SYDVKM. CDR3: CASKDRDKQYF. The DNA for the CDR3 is TGTGCCAGCAAGGACCGCGATAAGCAGTACTTC.

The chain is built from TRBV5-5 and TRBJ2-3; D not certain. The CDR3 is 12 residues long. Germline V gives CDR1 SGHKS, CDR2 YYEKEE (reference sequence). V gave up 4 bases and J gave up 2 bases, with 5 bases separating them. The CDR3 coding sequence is TGTGCCAGCAGCCTCCCCACAGATACGCAGTATTTT. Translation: CASSLPTDTQYF.

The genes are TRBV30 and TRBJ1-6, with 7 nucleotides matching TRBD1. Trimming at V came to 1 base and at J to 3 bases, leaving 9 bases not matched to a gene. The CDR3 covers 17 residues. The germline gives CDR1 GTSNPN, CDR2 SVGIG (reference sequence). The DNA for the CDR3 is TGTGCCTGGAGTGACCGCGGACAGGCTAACTATAATTCACCCCTCCACTTT. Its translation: CAWSDRGQANYNSPLHF.

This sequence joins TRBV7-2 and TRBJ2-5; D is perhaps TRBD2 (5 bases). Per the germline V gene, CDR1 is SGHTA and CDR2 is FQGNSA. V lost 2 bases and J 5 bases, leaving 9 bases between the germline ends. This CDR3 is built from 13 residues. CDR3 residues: CASSLSGFETQYF. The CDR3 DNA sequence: TGTGCCAGCAGCTTATCGGGGTTCGAGACCCAGTACTTC.

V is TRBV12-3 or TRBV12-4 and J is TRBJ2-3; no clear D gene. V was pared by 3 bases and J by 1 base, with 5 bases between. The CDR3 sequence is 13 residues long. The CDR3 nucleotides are TGTGCCAGCAGTTTTGACCGCACAGATACGCAGTATTTT. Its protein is CASSFDRTDTQYF.

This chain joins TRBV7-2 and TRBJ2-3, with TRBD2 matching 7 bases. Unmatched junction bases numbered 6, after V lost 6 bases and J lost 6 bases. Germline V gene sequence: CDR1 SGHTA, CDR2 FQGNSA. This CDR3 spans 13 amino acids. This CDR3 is CASRISGGDTQYF. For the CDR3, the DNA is TGTGCCAGCAGGATTTCCGGGGGGGATACGCAGTATTTT.

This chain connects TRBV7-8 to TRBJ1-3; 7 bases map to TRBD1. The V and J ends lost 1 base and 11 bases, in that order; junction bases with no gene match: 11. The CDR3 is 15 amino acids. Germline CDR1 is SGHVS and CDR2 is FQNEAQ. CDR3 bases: TGTGCCAGCAGCTTAGGGGGGACAGAGATACCAGCCATATATTTT. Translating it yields CASSLGGTEIPAIYF.

CDR3 residues: CASTSGIQETQYF. DNA of the CDR3: TGCGCCAGCACCTCGGGGATTCAAGAGACCCAGTACTTC. This chain links TRBV5-1 with TRBJ2-5; D might be TRBD2 (5 bases). Germline assignment: CDR1 SGHRS and CDR2 YFSETQ. V dropped 6 bases and J dropped 2 bases, with 11 bases sitting between them. The CDR3 loop spans 13 amino acids.

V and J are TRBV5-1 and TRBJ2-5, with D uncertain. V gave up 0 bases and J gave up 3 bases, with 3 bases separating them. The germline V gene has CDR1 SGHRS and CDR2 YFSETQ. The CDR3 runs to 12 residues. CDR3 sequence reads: CASSLDKETQYF. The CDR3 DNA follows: TGCGCCAGCAGCTTGGACAAAGAGACCCAGTACTTC. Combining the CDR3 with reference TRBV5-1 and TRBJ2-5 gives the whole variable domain KAGVTQTPRYLIKTRGQQVTLSCSPISGHRSVSWYQQTPGQGLQFLFEYFSETQRNKGNFPGRFSGRQFSNSRSEMNVSTLELGDSALYLCASSLDKETQYFGPGTRLLVL.

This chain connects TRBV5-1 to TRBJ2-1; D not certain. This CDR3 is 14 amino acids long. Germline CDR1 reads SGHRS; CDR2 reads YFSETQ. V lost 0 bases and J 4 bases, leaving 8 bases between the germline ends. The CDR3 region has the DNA TGCGCCAGCAGCTTGGGTCGGATATACAATGAGCAGTTCTTC. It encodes CASSLGRIYNEQFF.